The sequence of this T cell receptor beta chain was determined in a study of cytomegalovirus exposure and HLA in healthy donors. Clones were sequenced by immunoSEQ multiplex PCR, and TCRdb holds only the in-frame ones, with some missing. The data show around 150,000 clones, with 70% to 85% seen just once and just under 30% held by the top ten. The CDR3 is 15 amino acids. Per germline, CDR1 WNHNN and CDR2 SYGVQD (reference sequence). Trimming at V came to 2 bases and at J to 2 bases, leaving 1 base not matched to a gene. The V call is TRBV10-1, the J call TRBJ2-5; TRBD2 matches at 11 bases. The sequence derives from a man aged 25-45 years in good health and CMV-seropositive. Sequenced input: PBMCs. CDR3 in amino acids: CASSELAGGQETQYF. DNA for the CDR3: TGCGCCAGCAGTGAGCTAGCGGGGGGTCAAGAGACCCAGTACTTC.